One sample yielded the 7 T cell receptor beta chains listed below, sequenced in a study of blood T cell repertoires in COVID-19. The table came from immunoSEQ multiplex PCR; TCRdb's copy has only in-frame clones and leaves some out. The repertoire holds 300,000 to 350,000 clones, with around 90% as singletons. The sequenced sample was peripheral blood. Receptors were obtained from a woman aged 25 to 39 with COVID-19, enrolled during active disease.

This chain uses TRBV11-2 with TRBJ1-1, with 7 positions matching TRBD1. CDR1 is SGHAT and CDR2 is FQNNGV in the germline V gene. The ends lost 6 bases at V and 1 base at J; junction bases unmatched: 5. This CDR3 is built from 14 residues. The CDR3, as DNA: TGTGCCAGCAGGACAGGGACAGAGAACACTGAAGCTTTCTTT. Translating it yields CASRTGTENTEAFF.

This clone was counted at least ten times. This chain links TRBV3-1 (or the pseudogene TRBV3-2) with TRBJ1-1, with TRBD1 identical over 9 bases. V lost 2 bases and J lost 5; bases outside the gene matches: 9. CDR3 length: 16 amino acids. In germline, CDR1 is LGHDT, CDR2 YNNKEL (reference sequence). CDR3 DNA: TGTGCCAGCAGCCAATTGGACAGGGGTAGGAAGACTGAAGCTTTCTTT. It specifies CASSQLDRGRKTEAFF.

The gene calls are TRBV27 and TRBJ2-5; 8 positions match TRBD2. This CDR3 spans 17 amino acids. Germline V CDR1 and CDR2: MNHEY, SMNVEV (reference sequence). The trim removed 6 bases at V and 5 bases at J, leaving 17 bases unmatched. The CDR3 reads CASRTAKRSGSGETQYF. In nucleotides, the CDR3 is TGTGCCAGCAGAACAGCTAAGAGAAGCGGGAGCGGGGAGACCCAGTACTTC.

The rearrangement links TRBV19 to TRBJ2-7; the D is unclear. The CDR3 extends over 14 amino acids. Germline V gene sequence: CDR1 LNHDA, CDR2 SQIVND (reference sequence). V lost 4 bases to trimming and J lost 0 bases, with 10 bases between them. CDR3 in DNA: TGTGCCAGTAGTAAGCCGGGTAACTCCTACGAGCAGTACTTC. Protein product: CASSKPGNSYEQYF.

This sequence joins TRBV4-2 and TRBJ2-3; 8 bases map to TRBD2. Germline values: CDR1 LGHNA, CDR2 YNFKEQ. The CDR3 spans 16 residues. Trimming cost V 3 bases and J 3 bases; bases outside gene matches: 8. The CDR3 protein is CASSHLSPSGTDTQYF. CDR3 in DNA: TGTGCCAGCAGCCACTTATCGCCTAGCGGGACAGATACGCAGTATTTT.

The chain couples TRBV18 to TRBJ2-7; 9 bases agree with TRBD1. The V and J ends lost 3 bases and 5 bases, in that order; junction bases with no gene match: 5. This CDR3 contains 14 residues. Germline CDR1 KGHSH, CDR2 LQKENI. Here the CDR3 DNA reads TGTGCCAGCTCACCCGGGACAGGGTCGGACGAGCAGTACTTC. Amino acid sequence: CASSPGTGSDEQYF.

The rearrangement links TRBV5-6 to TRBJ2-5; unclear D gene. Trimming removed 4 bases from V and 5 bases from J, with 6 bases in between. The germline gives CDR1 SGHDT, CDR2 YYEEEE. The CDR3 is 11 amino acids. CDR3 sequence: CASSVGETQYF. The CDR3 region has the DNA TGTGCCAGCAGCGTCGGGGAGACCCAGTACTTC.